This T cell receptor (beta chain) was documented in a study of CD8+CD57+ T cells in acquired aplastic anemia. About the research overall: The study obtained an average of 3.2 ug of DNA from sorted CD4+ and CD8+ cells.

In germline, CDR1 is SEHNR, CDR2 FQNEAQ (reference sequence). This CDR3 has 13 amino acids. The V end was cut by 7 bases, the J end by 1 base, with 10 bases between. The study profiled TCR beta VDJ and CDR3 using genomic DNA as template. MiXCR, applied by TCRdb to the reads, yields one record per CDR3 protein. The repertoire consists of under 200,000 distinct CDR3 sequences, with roughly half occurring once and the leading ten covering about 1.8%. Individuals selected for sequencing had exhibited CD8+CD57+ cell expansion on flow cytometry. The source of this sequence is a human donor with aplastic anemia. The rearrangement uses TRBV7-9 and TRBJ1-1; D perhaps matches TRBD1 (6 bases). Specimen: sorted CD4+, CD8+, or CD8+CD57+ T cells (not recorded which) from PBMCs. CDR3 sequence reads: CASTRTANTEAFF. CDR3 DNA sequence: TGTGCCAGCACCCGGACAGCGAACACTGAAGCTTTCTTT.